Included here is one TCR beta chain sequence, with context. What it binds is not known. CDR1 and CDR2 from the germline V gene are SGHTA and FQGTGA. This CDR3 region has 14 residues. Trimming shortened V by 4 bases and J by 4 bases, and 12 bases separated the two germline ends. One entry per CDR3 protein, called by TCRdb with MiXCR from the 5' RACE reads. The sample shows fewer than 60,000 distinct CDR3 sequences, about 12% of them seen only once. The data originate from a study of T-cell memory formation after mild COVID-19. Study in general: In these data, TCR clusters were largely donor specific.

Study-level results: Contracting clones, day 15 to 85, had balanced CD4/CD8, and later expanders favored CD4+. That cross-reactive memory joined was suggested by some responding clones appearing in pre-infection memory.

The genes are TRBV7-3 and TRBJ2-3; D perhaps matches TRBD1 (6 bases). Sequenced sample: PBMCs or a T cell subset sorted from them (not recorded which). The TCR comes from a man aged 18 to 29 who had mild COVID-19 (a few samples of this study predate the infection). Cell type and time point are not known. The CDR3 coding sequence is TGTGCCAGCAGCTCCTCAGGGGTTTCAGATACGCAGTATTTT. Protein sequence: CASSSSGVSDTQYF.